The 8 T cell receptor beta chains below all came from one sample that was sequenced in a study of blood T cell repertoires in COVID-19. Produced via immunoSEQ multiplex PCR; TCRdb's table is partial and in-frame only. The sample includes 150,000 or so clones, approximately 90% of them seen just once. The specimen sequenced was peripheral blood. The receptors stem from a man aged 18 to 35 with acute or convalescent COVID-19.

The chain joins TRBV29-1 to TRBJ1-4; 7 bases map to TRBD1. The CDR3 has 12 amino acids. J lost 8 bases, V lost 4 bases, and 4 bases had no gene match. Germline values: CDR1 SQVTM, CDR2 ANQGSEA. The CDR3 is CSVVGTAEKLFF. Written as DNA, the CDR3 is TGCAGCGTTGTTGGGACAGCCGAAAAACTGTTTTTT.

The chain carries TRBV20-1 and TRBJ2-5; 14 positions agree with TRBD2. The CDR3 covers 17 residues. Germline V gene sequence: CDR1 DFQATT, CDR2 SNEGSKA (reference sequence). J lost 5 bases, V lost 3 bases, and 11 bases had no gene match. The CDR3 DNA reads TGCAGTGCTAGTGTGCCTTGGACTAGCGGGAGGAGGGAGACCCAGTACTTC. As protein: CSASVPWTSGRRETQYF.

J is TRBJ2-3 and V is TRBV4-1; 14 nucleotides line up with TRBD2. The CDR3 sequence is 18 residues long. Germline CDR1 is MGHRA and CDR2 is YSYEKL. V lost 0 bases to trimming and J lost 6 bases; unmatched junction nucleotides: 8. Here the CDR3 DNA reads TGCGCCAGCAGCCAAGATCCCTTGACTAGCGGGAGGGCGGATACGCAGTATTTT. Translating it yields CASSQDPLTSGRADTQYF.

The chain carries TRBV5-1 and TRBJ1-2; TRBD1 agrees at 7 bases. The CDR3 contains 15 residues. Germline CDR1 is SGHRS and CDR2 is YFSETQ. V trimming: 4 bases; J trimming: 4 bases; junction bases outside the gene matches: 10. The CDR3 reads CASSIDPRGAYGYTF. CDR3 DNA: TGCGCCAGCAGCATTGACCCCAGGGGGGCCTATGGCTACACCTTC.

V and J are TRBV15 and TRBJ1-5; maybe TRBD1 (5 bases). CDR3 length: 16 amino acids. Germline CDR1 LNHNV, CDR2 YYDKDF (reference sequence). Trimming took 3 bases from V and 5 from J, leaving 17 bases between them. This CDR3 reads CATSSGEARVYQPQHF. CDR3 sequence (DNA): TGTGCCACCAGCAGCGGGGAGGCCAGGGTCTATCAGCCCCAGCATTTT.

The chain joins TRBV7-2 to TRBJ1-2; D ambiguous. This CDR3 comprises 13 residues. Germline values: CDR1 SGHTA, CDR2 FQGNSA. V lost 4 bases, J lost 2 bases, and 8 bases lay in between. The CDR3 coding sequence is TGTGCCAGCAGCTCGCAGATGAACTATGGCTACACCTTC. It specifies CASSSQMNYGYTF. The variable domain in full, with the rest retrieved from reference TRBV7-2 and TRBJ1-2, is GAGVSQSPSNKVTEKGKDVELRCDPISGHTALYWYRQSLGQGLEFLIYFQGNSAPDKSGLPSDRFSAERTGGSVSTLTIQRTQQEDSAVYLCASSSQMNYGYTFGSGTRLTVV.

V and J are TRBV19 and TRBJ2-1, with 9 bases that match TRBD2. The CDR3 consists of 19 residues. V shed 6 bases, J shed 0 bases, and the junction held 15 bases outside the gene matches. Germline values: CDR1 LNHDA, CDR2 SQIVND (reference sequence). The CDR3 is CASSSPGTSLLSSYNEQFF. The CDR3 coding sequence is TGTGCCAGTAGCTCACCCGGGACTAGCCTTTTGAGCTCCTACAATGAGCAGTTCTTC.

V gene TRBV19 combines with J gene TRBJ2-3, with 16 positions matching TRBD2. V lost 6 bases, J lost 2 bases, and 2 bases stayed unmatched. CDR3 length: 16 amino acids. Germline V gene sequence: CDR1 LNHDA, CDR2 SQIVND (reference sequence). The CDR3 region has the DNA TGTGCCAGTAGGGGACTAGCGGGAGGGATCACAGATACGCAGTATTTT. This codes for CASRGLAGGITDTQYF.